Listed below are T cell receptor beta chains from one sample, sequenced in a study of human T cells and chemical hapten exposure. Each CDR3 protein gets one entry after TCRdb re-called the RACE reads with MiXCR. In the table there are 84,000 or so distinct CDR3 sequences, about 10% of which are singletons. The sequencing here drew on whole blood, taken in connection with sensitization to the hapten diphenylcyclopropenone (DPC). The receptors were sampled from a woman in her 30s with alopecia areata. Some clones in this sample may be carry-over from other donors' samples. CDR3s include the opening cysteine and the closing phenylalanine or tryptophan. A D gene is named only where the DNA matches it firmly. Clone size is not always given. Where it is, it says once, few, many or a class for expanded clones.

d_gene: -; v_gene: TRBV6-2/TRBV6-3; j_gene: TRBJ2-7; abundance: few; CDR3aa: CASSKIRDRASYEQYF; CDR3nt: TGTGCCAGCTCTAAAATTCGGGACCGCGCATCCTACGAGCAGTACTTC
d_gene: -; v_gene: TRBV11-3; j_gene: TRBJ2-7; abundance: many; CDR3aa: CASSQSEGHYEQYF; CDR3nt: TGTGCCAGCAGCCAGAGTGAGGGGCACTACGAGCAGTACTTC
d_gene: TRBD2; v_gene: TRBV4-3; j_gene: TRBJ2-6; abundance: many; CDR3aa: CASSQVLAGVTTGANVLTF; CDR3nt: TGCGCCAGCAGCCAAGTACTAGCGGGAGTAACAACTGGGGCCAACGTCCTGACTTTC
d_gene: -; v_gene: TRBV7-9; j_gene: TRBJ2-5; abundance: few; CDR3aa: CASSLAGRQETQYF; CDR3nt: TGTGCCAGCAGCTTAGCCGGGCGGCAAGAGACCCAGTACTTC
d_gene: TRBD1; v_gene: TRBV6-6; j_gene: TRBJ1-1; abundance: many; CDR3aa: CASSPRRGSNTEAFF; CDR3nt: TGTGCCAGCAGTCCACGCAGGGGGTCCAACACTGAAGCTTTCTTT
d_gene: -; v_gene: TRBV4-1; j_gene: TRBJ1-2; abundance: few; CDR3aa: CASSQDLGVGYGYTF; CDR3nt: TGCGCCAGCAGCCAAGATCTAGGGGTCGGCTATGGCTACACCTTC
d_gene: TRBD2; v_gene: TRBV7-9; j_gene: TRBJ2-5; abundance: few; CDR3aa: CASSFGLAGQETQYF; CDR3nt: TGTGCCAGCAGCTTTGGACTAGCGGGACAAGAGACCCAGTACTTC
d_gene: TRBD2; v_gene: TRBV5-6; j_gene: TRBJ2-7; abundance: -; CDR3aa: CASSGPGLASYEQYF; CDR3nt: TGTGCCAGCAGCGGACCGGGACTAGCGTCCTACGAGCAGTACTTC
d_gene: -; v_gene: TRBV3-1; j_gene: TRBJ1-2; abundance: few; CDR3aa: CATSGGFGYTF; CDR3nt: TGTGCCACCTCGGGGGGTTTCGGCTACACCTTC
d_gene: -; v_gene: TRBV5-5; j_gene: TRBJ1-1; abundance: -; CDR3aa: CASSFISENTEAFF; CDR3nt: TGTGCCAGCAGCTTTATATCCGAGAACACTGAAGCTTTCTTT
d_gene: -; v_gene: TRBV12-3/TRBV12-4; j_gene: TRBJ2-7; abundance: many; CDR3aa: CASSDLREQYF; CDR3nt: TGTGCCAGCAGTGACCTCCGAGAGCAGTACTTC
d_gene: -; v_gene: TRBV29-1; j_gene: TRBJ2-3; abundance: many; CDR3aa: CSVETNRVADTQYF; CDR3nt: TGCAGCGTTGAAACTAACAGGGTAGCAGATACGCAGTATTTT
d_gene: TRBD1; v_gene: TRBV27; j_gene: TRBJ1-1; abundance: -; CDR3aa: CASSGQGWFTEAFF; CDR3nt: TGTGCCAGCAGCGGACAGGGCTGGTTCACTGAAGCTTTCTTT
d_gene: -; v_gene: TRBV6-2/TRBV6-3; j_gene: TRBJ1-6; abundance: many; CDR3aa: CASDPGSSYNSPLHF; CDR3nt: TGTGCCAGCGATCCAGGGAGCTCCTATAATTCACCCCTCCACTTT
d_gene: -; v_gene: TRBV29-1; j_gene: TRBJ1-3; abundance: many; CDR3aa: CSVVGGASGNTIYF; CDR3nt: TGCAGCGTTGTCGGCGGAGCCTCTGGAAACACCATATATTTT
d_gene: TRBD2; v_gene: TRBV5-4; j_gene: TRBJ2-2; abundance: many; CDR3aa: CASSLTLAGTGELFF; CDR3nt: TGTGCCAGCAGCTTGACGCTAGCGGGAACCGGGGAGCTGTTTTTT
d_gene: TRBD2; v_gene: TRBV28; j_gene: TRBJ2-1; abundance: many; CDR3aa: CASSKDGRVDEQFF; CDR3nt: TGTGCCAGCAGTAAGGACGGGAGGGTGGATGAGCAGTTCTTC
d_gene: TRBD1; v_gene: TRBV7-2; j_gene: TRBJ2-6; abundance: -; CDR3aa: CASSLTGGEISGANVLTF; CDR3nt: TGTGCCAGCAGCTTGACAGGGGGCGAAATAAGTGGGGCCAACGTCCTGACTTTC
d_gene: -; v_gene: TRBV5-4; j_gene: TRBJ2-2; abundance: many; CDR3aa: CASTPRGSANTGELFF; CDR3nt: TGTGCCAGCACCCCCCGGGGTTCCGCGAACACCGGGGAGCTGTTTTTT
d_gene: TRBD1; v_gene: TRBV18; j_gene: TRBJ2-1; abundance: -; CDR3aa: CASSRTGTGGNEQFF; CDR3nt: TGTGCCAGCTCACGGACCGGGACAGGGGGCAATGAGCAGTTCTTC
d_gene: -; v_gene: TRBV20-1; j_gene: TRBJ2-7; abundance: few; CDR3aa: CSARPGHGISYEQYF; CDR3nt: TGCAGTGCTAGACCGGGACACGGAATATCCTACGAGCAGTACTTC
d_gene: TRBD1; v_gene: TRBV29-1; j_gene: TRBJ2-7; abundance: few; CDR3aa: CSVNTGGEQYF; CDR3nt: TGCAGCGTCAACACAGGGGGGGAGCAGTACTTC
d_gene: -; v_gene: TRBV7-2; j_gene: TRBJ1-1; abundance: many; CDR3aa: CASSLAVTPEAFF; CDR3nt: TGTGCCAGCAGCTTAGCGGTAACCCCTGAAGCTTTCTTT
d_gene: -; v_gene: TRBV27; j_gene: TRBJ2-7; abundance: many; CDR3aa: CASSPLAGASYEQYF; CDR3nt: TGTGCCAGCAGTCCCTTGGCGGGTGCCTCCTACGAGCAGTACTTC
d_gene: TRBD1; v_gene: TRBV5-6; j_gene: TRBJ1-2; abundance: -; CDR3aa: CASSFSPRGNYGYTF; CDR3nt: TGTGCCAGCAGCTTCTCCCCCAGGGGGAACTATGGCTACACCTTC
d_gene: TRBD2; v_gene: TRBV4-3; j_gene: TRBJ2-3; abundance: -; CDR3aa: CASSQSTSGGTDTQYF; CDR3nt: TGCGCCAGCAGCCAATCTACTAGCGGGGGCACAGATACGCAGTATTTT
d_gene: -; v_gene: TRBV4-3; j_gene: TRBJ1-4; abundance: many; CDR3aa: CASSWMRREKLFF; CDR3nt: TGCGCCAGCAGCTGGATGAGGCGTGAAAAACTGTTTTTT
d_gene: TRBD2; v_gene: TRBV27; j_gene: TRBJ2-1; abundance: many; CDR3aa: CASSLSNPSTSGSRGEQFF; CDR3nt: TGTGCCAGCAGTTTATCGAATCCCTCGACTAGCGGGTCCCGCGGGGAGCAGTTCTTC
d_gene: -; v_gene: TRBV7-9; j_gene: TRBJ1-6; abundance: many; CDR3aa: CASSIEQYNSPLHF; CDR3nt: TGTGCCAGCAGCATTGAACAGTATAATTCACCCCTCCACTTT
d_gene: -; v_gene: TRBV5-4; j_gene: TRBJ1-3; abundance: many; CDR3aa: CASSLGRSYGNTIYF; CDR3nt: TGTGCCAGCAGCTTGGGCAGGTCCTACGGAAACACCATATATTTT
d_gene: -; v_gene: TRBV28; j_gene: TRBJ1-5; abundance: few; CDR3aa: CASSGHLGGGNQPQHF; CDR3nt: TGTGCCAGCAGTGGACACCTCGGAGGGGGGAATCAGCCCCAGCATTTT
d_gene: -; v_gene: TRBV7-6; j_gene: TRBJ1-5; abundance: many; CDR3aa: CASSPWGGADQPQHF; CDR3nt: TGTGCCAGCAGCCCCTGGGGAGGAGCAGATCAGCCCCAGCATTTT
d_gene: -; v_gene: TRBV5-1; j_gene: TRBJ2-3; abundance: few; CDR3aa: CASTYLGLAGDTQYF; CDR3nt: TGCGCCAGCACCTACCTGGGGCTAGCAGGGGATACGCAGTATTTT
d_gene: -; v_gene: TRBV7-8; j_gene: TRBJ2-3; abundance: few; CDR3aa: CASTGSSTDTQYF; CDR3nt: TGTGCCAGCACTGGATCTAGCACAGATACGCAGTATTTT
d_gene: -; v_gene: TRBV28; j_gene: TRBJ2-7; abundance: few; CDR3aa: CASSQGAEQYF; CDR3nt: TGTGCCAGCAGCCAAGGGGCGGAGCAGTACTTC
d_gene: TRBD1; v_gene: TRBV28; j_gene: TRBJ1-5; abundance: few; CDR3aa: CASSRNRGRNQPQHF; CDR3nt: TGTGCCAGCAGTCGGAACAGGGGGCGGAATCAGCCCCAGCATTTT
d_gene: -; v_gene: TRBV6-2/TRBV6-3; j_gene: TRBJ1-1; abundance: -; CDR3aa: CASSPDRIMNTEAFF; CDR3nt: TGTGCCAGCAGTCCTGACAGGATCATGAACACTGAAGCTTTCTTT
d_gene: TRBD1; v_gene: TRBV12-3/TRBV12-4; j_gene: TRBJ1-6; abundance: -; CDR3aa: CASSLFTGGDSPLHF; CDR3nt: TGTGCCAGCAGCCTCTTTACAGGGGGAGATTCACCCCTCCACTTT
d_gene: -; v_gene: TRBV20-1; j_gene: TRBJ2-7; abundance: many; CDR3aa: CSAPSGVVLSEQYF; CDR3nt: TGCAGTGCCCCCTCAGGAGTTGTGCTAAGCGAGCAGTACTTC
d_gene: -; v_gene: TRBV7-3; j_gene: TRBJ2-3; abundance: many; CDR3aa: CASSPGGTDTQYF; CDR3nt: TGTGCCAGCAGCCCCGGAGGTACAGATACGCAGTATTTT
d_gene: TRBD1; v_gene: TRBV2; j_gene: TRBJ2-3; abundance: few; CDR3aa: CAGQGVGADTQYF; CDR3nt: TGTGCCGGACAGGGGGTCGGGGCAGATACGCAGTATTTT
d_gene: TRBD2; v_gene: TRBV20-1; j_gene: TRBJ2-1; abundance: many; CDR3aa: CSARLRLAGRGEQFF; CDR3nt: TGCAGTGCTAGATTACGACTAGCGGGCAGGGGTGAGCAGTTCTTC
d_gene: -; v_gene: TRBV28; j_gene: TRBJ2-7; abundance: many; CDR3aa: CASSLDYEQYF; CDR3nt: TGTGCCAGCAGTTTAGATTACGAGCAGTACTTC
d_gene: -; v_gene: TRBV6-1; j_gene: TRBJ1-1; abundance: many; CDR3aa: CASSERRTEAFF; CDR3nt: TGTGCCAGCAGTGAACGGAGGACTGAAGCTTTCTTT
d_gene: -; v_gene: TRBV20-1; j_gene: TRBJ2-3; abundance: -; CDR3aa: CSAGSGSTDTQYF; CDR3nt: TGCAGTGCTGGTAGTGGGAGCACAGATACGCAGTATTTT
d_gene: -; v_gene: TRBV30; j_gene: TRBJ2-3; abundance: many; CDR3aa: CAWRGQQDTQYF; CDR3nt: TGTGCCTGGCGGGGTCAGCAAGATACGCAGTATTTT
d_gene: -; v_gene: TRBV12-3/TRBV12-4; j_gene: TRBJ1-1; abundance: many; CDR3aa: CASSFGETEAFF; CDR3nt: TGTGCCAGCAGTTTCGGGGAGACTGAAGCTTTCTTT
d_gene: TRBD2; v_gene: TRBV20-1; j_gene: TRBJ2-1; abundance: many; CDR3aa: CSARTAGGPYNEQFF; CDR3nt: TGCAGTGCTAGAACGGCGGGAGGTCCCTACAATGAGCAGTTCTTC
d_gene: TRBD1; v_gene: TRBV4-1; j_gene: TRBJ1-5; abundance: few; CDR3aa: CASSQDRGQGYQPQHF; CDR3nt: TGCGCCAGCAGCCAAGATCGGGGACAGGGATATCAGCCCCAGCATTTT
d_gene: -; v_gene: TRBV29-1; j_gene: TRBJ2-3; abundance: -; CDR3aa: CSVDQQITDTQYF; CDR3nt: TGCAGCGTTGATCAGCAGATCACAGATACGCAGTATTTT
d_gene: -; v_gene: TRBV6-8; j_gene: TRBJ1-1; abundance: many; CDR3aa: CDRSTQPETEAFF; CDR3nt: TGTGACAGAAGCACCCAGCCGGAAACTGAAGCTTTCTTT
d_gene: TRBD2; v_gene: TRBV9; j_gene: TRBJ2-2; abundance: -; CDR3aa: CASSVVGTTYVGELFF; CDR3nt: TGTGCCAGCAGCGTAGTTGGGACTACTTACGTAGGGGAGCTGTTTTTT